These 21 T cell receptor beta chains originate from one sample sequenced in a study of shared clonotypes between healthy human individuals. Measured with immunoSEQ multiplex PCR; TCRdb has only the in-frame clones, and not every one. In the table there are around 600,000 clones, less than 98% of which are singletons. Input material: naive CD4+ T cells sorted from blood. Subset reported: CD45RA+ positively selected. These receptors were taken from a woman in her twenties or thirties in good health.

Notes on this clone: Other nucleotide sequences from this sample produce the same CDR3. This chain connects TRBV28 to TRBJ1-2; D is uncertain. Trimming took off 8 bases at V and 5 bases at J, with 15 bases between the two ends. The CDR3 contains 13 residues. Per germline, CDR1 MDHEN and CDR2 SYDVKM. The CDR3 DNA follows: TGTGCCAGCTCCCCTGGGCCGCCTTATGGCTACACCTTC. This encodes CASSPGPPYGYTF.

CDR3: CAIGSSSGGNNEQFF. The CDR3, as DNA: TGTGCCATCGGAAGTTCTAGCGGGGGAAACAATGAGCAGTTCTTC. The chain links TRBV10-3 to TRBJ2-1; the match to TRBD2 covers 10 bases. The CDR3 is made up of 15 amino acids. Trimming removed 8 bases from V and 5 bases from J; junction bases left unmatched: 9. Looked up from germline, CDR1 is ENHRY and CDR2 is SYGVKD.

The V and J genes are TRBV6-1 and TRBJ2-7; 7 bases agree with TRBD2. Trimming at V came to 7 bases and at J to 7 bases, leaving 13 bases not matched to a gene. This CDR3 is 14 amino acids long. Germline CDR1 MNHNS, CDR2 SASEGT. The CDR3 DNA sequence: TGTGCCAGCACCCTCAGAGGGAGGGAAAGAGAGCAGTACTTC. Translated, it gives CASTLRGREREQYF.

The chain joins TRBV4-2 to TRBJ2-7; possibly TRBD1 for D (5 bases). The V end was cut by 1 base, the J end by 5 bases, with 12 bases between. This CDR3 is 14 amino acids long. From germline, CDR1 is LGHNA and CDR2 YNFKEQ. The CDR3 here is CASSQGGAGHEQYF. In DNA, the CDR3 is TGTGCCAGCAGCCAAGGGGGTGCAGGGCACGAGCAGTACTTC.

The chain employs TRBV14 and TRBJ2-5; D remains ambiguous. The better agreement between TRBJ2-7 and the DNA end casts doubt on the J call. The CDR3 covers 12 residues. Per the germline V gene, CDR1 is SGHDN and CDR2 is FVKESK. This chain's CDR3 is CASSLGGYEQYF. The CDR3 DNA reads TGTGCCAGCAGTCTGGGTGGATACGAGCAGTACTTC.

The gene calls are TRBV7-2 and TRBJ2-5; 13 bases fit TRBD2. V was clipped by 5 bases and J by 7 bases; unmatched bases: 7. Germline V gene lookup returns CDR1 SGHTA and CDR2 FQGNSA. The CDR3 is 15 amino acids. In DNA form, the CDR3 reads TGTGCCAGCAGCCTGTGGACTAGCGGGAGTGTGACCCAGTACTTC. Its translation: CASSLWTSGSVTQYF.

J is TRBJ1-1 and V is TRBV7-2; weak D call: TRBD1 (5 bases). The CDR3 has 14 residues. Per the germline V gene, CDR1 is SGHTA and CDR2 is FQGNSA. Trimming took off 1 base at V and 3 bases at J, with 9 bases between the two ends. The chain's CDR3 is CASSLVPRDTEAFF. Written as DNA, the CDR3 is TGTGCCAGCAGCTTAGTGCCCAGGGACACTGAAGCTTTCTTT.

The rearrangement links TRBV13 to TRBJ2-7, with 9 bases that match TRBD1. The CDR3 spans 16 residues. V was clipped by 0 bases and J by 4 bases; unmatched bases: 7. Germline loops: CDR1 PRHDT, CDR2 FYEKMQ (reference sequence). CDR3 coding DNA: TGTGCCAGCAGCTTAGGTGGGGGACAGGGCGCTTACGAGCAGTACTTC. Protein product: CASSLGGGQGAYEQYF.

The CDR3 bases are TGCAGCGTTCGTCCCGGCGGAAGGGGGGGCTACGAGCAGTACTTC. It encodes CSVRPGGRGGYEQYF. The V and J genes are TRBV29-1 and TRBJ2-7, with D possibly being TRBD2 (7 bases). Germline assignment: CDR1 SQVTM and CDR2 ANQGSEA. The ends were cut back, 5 bases at V and 3 bases at J, with 20 bases in the middle. There are 15 residues in the CDR3.

The rearrangement joins TRBV6-1 to TRBJ2-1; D is ambiguous. V was trimmed by 3 bases and J by 0 bases, leaving 6 bases between them. Germline assignment: CDR1 MNHNS and CDR2 SASEGT. CDR3 length: 14 residues. The DNA of the CDR3 is TGTGCCAGCAGTGAGATGCTCTCCTACAATGAGCAGTTCTTC. It yields the protein CASSEMLSYNEQFF.

The chain carries TRBV7-3 and TRBJ2-7, with D possibly being TRBD1 or TRBD2 (5 bases each). Trimming pared 1 base from V and 0 bases from J, leaving 13 bases between. The CDR3 runs to 16 residues. Germline CDR1 SGHTA, CDR2 FQGTGA. As DNA, the CDR3 is TGTGCCAGCAGCTTAAGGGCCGGGGCTAGCTCCTACGAGCAGTACTTC. Protein product: CASSLRAGASSYEQYF.

This chain links TRBV4-1 with TRBJ1-4; D is unclear. CDR1 and CDR2 (germline): MGHRA, YSYEKL. This CDR3 has 13 amino acids. The germline V and J ends were trimmed by 3 bases and 8 bases, with 10 bases remaining between them. CDR3 in amino acids: CASSQTLAEKLFF. In nucleotides, the CDR3 is TGCGCCAGCAGCCAGACTCTGGCCGAAAAACTGTTTTTT.

This sequence joins TRBV4-1 and TRBJ2-1, with no clear D. V gave up 0 bases and J gave up 10 bases, with 10 bases separating them. Germline values: CDR1 MGHRA, CDR2 YSYEKL. The CDR3 spans 13 residues. In DNA form, the CDR3 reads TGCGCCAGCAGCCAAGAGTACCGCTGGGAGCAGTTCTTC. Translating gives CASSQEYRWEQFF.

The genes are TRBV28 and TRBJ2-5; 7 nucleotides match TRBD1. The CDR3 extends over 13 amino acids. V trimming: 3 bases; J trimming: 4 bases; junction bases outside the gene matches: 2. Germline assignment: CDR1 MDHEN and CDR2 SYDVKM. DNA for the CDR3: TGTGCCAGCAGTTTTGACAGGGTAGAGACCCAGTACTTC. Translating gives CASSFDRVETQYF.

This sequence joins TRBV30 and TRBJ2-2; the match to TRBD2 covers 12 bases. In germline, CDR1 is GTSNPN, CDR2 SVGIG (reference sequence). After removal of 2 bases from V and 8 bases from J, the junction contained 6 bases not matched to a gene. This CDR3 region has 15 residues. The chain's CDR3 is CAWSLAGGPEGELFF. DNA of the CDR3: TGTGCCTGGAGTCTAGCGGGAGGGCCCGAGGGGGAGCTGTTTTTT.

This chain links TRBV11-2 with TRBJ1-1; D uncertain. Between the trimmed V and J ends, which lost 6 bases and 7 bases, there was a span of 9 bases. Germline lookup yields CDR1 SGHAT and CDR2 FQNNGV. The CDR3 is 11 residues long. The CDR3 DNA reads TGTGCCAGCAGACTTCAGGTTGAAGCTTTCTTT. Protein sequence: CASRLQVEAFF.

The J gene is TRBJ1-3, the V gene TRBV9; D perhaps matches TRBD1 (5 bases). Germline CDR1 is SGDLS and CDR2 is YYNGEE. This CDR3 is built from 16 residues. Trimming left V 5 bases short and J 0 bases short, with 15 bases between. The CDR3 DNA is TGTGCCAGCAGTGACTACAGACAGAGCTCTGGAAACACCATATATTTT. Amino acids: CASSDYRQSSGNTIYF.

V is TRBV30 and J is TRBJ2-1, with D unclear. Germline V lookup: CDR1 GTSNPN, CDR2 SVGIG (reference sequence). The CDR3 runs 11 residues. The V end was cut by 3 bases, the J end by 8 bases, with 8 bases between. The CDR3 DNA follows: TGTGCCTGGAGCTTAGCCGATGAGCAGTTCTTC. Its translation: CAWSLADEQFF.

V gene TRBV19 combines with J gene TRBJ1-5; D is uncertain. The CDR3 loop spans 15 amino acids. Trimming took off 5 bases at V and 3 bases at J, with 14 bases between the two ends. Germline-derived CDR1 and CDR2 are LNHDA and SQIVND (reference sequence). This CDR3 reads CASSPVVGNNQPQHF. The CDR3 nucleotides are TGTGCCAGTAGTCCGGTTGTGGGTAACAATCAGCCCCAGCATTTT. The full variable domain, completed using reference TRBV19 and TRBJ1-5, is DGGITQSPKYLFRKEGQNVTLSCEQNLNHDAMYWYRQDPGQGLRLIYYSQIVNDFQKGDIAEGYSVSREKKESFPLTVTSAQKNPTAFYLCASSPVVGNNQPQHFGDGTRLSIL.

The chain links TRBV28 to TRBJ2-5, with D unresolved. Germline V gene lookup returns CDR1 MDHEN and CDR2 SYDVKM. CDR3 size: 13 residues. V was trimmed by 8 bases and J by 7 bases, leaving 17 bases between them. CDR3 region: CASCTPDLLTQYF. In DNA, the CDR3 is TGTGCCAGCTGTACACCGGATTTGTTGACCCAGTACTTC.

This chain uses TRBV28 with TRBJ2-6, with 8 bases lining up with TRBD1. Germline trimming cut 3 bases from V and 4 bases from J; bases unmatched to any gene: 8. CDR1 MDHEN and CDR2 SYDVKM come from the germline V gene. This CDR3 spans 17 amino acids. The CDR3 region has the DNA TGTGCCAGCAGTTTTGACAGGGGCGAGACAGGGGCCAACGTCCTGACTTTC. Translating it yields CASSFDRGETGANVLTF.